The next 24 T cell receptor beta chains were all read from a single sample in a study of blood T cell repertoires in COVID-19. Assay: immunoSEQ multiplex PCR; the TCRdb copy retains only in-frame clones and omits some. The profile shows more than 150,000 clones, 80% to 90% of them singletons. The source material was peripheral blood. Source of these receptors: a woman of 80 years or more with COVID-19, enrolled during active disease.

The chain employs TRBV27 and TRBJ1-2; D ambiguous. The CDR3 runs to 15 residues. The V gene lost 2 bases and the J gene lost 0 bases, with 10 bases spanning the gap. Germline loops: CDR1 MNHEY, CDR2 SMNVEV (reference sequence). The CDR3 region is CASSLIGDTNYGYTF. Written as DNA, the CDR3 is TGTGCCAGCAGTTTAATCGGGGATACTAACTATGGCTACACCTTC.

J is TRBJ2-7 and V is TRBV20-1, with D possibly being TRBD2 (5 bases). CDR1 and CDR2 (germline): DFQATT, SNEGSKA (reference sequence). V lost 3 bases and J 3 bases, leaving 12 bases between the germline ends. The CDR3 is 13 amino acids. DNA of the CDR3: TGCAGTGCTAGTCTCACGGAGGACTACGAGCAGTACTTC. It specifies CSASLTEDYEQYF.

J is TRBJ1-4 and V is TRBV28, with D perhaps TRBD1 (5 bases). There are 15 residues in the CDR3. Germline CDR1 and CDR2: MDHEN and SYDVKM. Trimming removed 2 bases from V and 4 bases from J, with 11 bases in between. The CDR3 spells CASSLQDTYNEKLFF. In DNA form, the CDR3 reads TGTGCCAGCAGTTTACAGGACACTTATAATGAAAAACTGTTTTTT.

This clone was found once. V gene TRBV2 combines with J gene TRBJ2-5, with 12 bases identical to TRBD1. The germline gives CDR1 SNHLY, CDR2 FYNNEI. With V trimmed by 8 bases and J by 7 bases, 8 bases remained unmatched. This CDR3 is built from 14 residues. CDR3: CASQGTGGLGTQYF. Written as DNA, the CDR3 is TGTGCCAGCCAGGGGACAGGGGGCTTAGGGACCCAGTACTTC.

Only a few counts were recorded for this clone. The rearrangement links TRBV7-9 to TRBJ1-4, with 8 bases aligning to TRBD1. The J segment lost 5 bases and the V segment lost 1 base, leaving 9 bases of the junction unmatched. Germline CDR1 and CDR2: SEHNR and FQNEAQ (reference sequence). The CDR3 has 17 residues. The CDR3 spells CASSLVARGPVNEKLFF. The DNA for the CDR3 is TGTGCCAGCAGCTTAGTAGCCAGGGGGCCGGTAAATGAAAAACTGTTTTTT.

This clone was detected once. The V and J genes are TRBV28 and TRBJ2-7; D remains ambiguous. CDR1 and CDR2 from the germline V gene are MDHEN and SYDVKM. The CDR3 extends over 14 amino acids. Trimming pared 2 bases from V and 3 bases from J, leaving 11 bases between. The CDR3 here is CASSLLLSGYEQYF. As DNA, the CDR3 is TGTGCCAGCAGTTTACTCCTTTCAGGCTACGAGCAGTACTTC.

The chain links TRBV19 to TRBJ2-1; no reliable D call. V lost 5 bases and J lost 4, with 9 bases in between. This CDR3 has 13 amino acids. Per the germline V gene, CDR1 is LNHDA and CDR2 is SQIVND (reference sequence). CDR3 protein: CASSHNSYNEQFF. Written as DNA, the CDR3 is TGTGCCAGTAGTCACAATTCTTACAATGAGCAGTTCTTC.

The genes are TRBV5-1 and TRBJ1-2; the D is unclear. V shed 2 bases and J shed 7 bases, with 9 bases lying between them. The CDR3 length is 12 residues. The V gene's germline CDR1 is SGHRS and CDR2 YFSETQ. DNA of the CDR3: TGCGCCAGCAGCTTTGGGGAGGGTGGCTACACCTTC. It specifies CASSFGEGGYTF.

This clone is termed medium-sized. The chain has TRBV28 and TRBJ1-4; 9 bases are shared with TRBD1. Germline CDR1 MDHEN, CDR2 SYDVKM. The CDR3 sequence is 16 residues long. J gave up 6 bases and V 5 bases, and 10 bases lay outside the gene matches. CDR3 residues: CASSRPPGQGYEKLFF. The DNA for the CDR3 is TGTGCCAGCAGTCGTCCCCCGGGACAGGGATATGAAAAACTGTTTTTT.

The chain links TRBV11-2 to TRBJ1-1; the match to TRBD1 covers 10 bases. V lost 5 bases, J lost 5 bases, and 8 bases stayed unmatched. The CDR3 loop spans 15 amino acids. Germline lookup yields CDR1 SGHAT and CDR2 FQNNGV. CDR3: CASSRDRGGWTEAFF. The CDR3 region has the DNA TGTGCCAGCAGCCGGGACAGGGGAGGGTGGACTGAAGCTTTCTTT.

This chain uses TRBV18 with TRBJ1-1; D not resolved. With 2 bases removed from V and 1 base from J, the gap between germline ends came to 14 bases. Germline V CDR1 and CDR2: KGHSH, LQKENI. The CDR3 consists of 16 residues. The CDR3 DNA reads TGTGCCAGCTCACCATATCGTACGGACTCGAACACTGAAGCTTTCTTT. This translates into CASSPYRTDSNTEAFF.

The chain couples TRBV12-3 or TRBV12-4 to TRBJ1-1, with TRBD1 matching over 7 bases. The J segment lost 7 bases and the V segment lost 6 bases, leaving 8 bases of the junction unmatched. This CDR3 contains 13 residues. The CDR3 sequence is CASSRHSGGEAFF. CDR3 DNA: TGTGCCAGCAGCCGACATTCAGGGGGTGAAGCTTTCTTT.

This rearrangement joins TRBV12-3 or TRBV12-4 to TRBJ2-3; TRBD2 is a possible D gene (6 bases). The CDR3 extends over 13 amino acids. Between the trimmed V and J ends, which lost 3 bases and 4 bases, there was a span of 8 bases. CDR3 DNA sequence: TGTGCCAGCAGTTTCGGGAGCGCAGATACGCAGTATTTT. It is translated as CASSFGSADTQYF.

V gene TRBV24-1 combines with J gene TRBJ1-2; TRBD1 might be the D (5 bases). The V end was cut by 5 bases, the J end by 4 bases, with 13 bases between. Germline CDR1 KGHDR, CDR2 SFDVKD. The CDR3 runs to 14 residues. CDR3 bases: TGTGCCACCAGTGGGGGAGGGGTTGGCTATGGCTACACCTTC. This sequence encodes CATSGGGVGYGYTF.

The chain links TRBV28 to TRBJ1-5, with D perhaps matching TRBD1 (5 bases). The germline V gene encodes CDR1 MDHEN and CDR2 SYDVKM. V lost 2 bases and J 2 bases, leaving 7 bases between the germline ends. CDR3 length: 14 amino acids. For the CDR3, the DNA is TGTGCCAGCAGTTTAACGGGGGGCAATCAGCCCCAGCATTTT. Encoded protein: CASSLTGGNQPQHF.

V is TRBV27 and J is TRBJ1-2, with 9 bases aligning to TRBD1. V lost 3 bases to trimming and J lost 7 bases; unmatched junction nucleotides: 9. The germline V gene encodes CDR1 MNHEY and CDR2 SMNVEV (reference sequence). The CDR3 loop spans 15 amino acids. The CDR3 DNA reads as TGTGCCAGCAGTTTCCTCGGGACAGGGAACGGTGGCTACACCTTC. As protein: CASSFLGTGNGGYTF.

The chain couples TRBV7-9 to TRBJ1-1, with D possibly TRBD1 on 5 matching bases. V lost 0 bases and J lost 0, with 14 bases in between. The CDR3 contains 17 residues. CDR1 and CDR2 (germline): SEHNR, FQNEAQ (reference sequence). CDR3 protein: CASSLAISRDMNTEAFF. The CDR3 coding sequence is TGTGCCAGCAGCTTAGCGATTTCCAGGGATATGAACACTGAAGCTTTCTTT.

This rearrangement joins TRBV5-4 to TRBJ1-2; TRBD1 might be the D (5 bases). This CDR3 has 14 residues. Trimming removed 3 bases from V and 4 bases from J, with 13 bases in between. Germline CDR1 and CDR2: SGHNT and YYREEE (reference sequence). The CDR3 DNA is TGTGCCAGCAGCTCCTCGAGACAGCTCTATGGCTACACCTTC. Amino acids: CASSSSRQLYGYTF.

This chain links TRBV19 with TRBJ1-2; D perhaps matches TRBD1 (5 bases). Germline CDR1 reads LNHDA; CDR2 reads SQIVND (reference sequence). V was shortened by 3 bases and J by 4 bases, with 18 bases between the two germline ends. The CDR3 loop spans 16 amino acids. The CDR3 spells CASSIRTKTAAYGYTF. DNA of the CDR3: TGTGCCAGTAGTATCCGTACCAAGACAGCAGCCTATGGCTACACCTTC.

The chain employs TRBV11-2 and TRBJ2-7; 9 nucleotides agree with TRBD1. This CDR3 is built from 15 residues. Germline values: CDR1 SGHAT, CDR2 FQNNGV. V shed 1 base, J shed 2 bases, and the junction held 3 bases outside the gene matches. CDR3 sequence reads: CASSLGGTGPYEQYF. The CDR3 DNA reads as TGTGCCAGCAGCTTAGGCGGGACAGGGCCCTACGAGCAGTACTTC. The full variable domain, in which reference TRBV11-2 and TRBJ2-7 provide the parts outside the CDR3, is EAGVAQSPRYKIIEKRQSVAFWCNPISGHATLYWYQQILGQGPKLLIQFQNNGVVDDSQLPKDRFSAERLKGVDSTLKIQPAKLEDSAVYLCASSLGGTGPYEQYFGPGTRLTVT.

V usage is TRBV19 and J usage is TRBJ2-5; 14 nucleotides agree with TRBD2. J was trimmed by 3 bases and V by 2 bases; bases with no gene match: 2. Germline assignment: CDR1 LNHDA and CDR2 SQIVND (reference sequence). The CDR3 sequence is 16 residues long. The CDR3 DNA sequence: TGTGCCAGTAGTATAAAGGGACTAGCGGGGGAAGAGACCCAGTACTTC. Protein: CASSIKGLAGEETQYF.

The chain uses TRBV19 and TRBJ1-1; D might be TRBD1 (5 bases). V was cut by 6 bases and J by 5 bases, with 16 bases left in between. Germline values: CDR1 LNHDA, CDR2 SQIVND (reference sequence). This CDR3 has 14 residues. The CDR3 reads CASSKGFGGTEAFF. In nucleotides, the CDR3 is TGTGCCAGTAGCAAGGGATTTGGGGGGACTGAAGCTTTCTTT.

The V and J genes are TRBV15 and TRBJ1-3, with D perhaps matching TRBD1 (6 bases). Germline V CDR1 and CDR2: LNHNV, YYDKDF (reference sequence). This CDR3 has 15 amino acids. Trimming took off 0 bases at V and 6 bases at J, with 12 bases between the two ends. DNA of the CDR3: TGTGCCACCAGCAGAGATCTTTCAGGGGCAAACACCATATATTTT. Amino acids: CATSRDLSGANTIYF.

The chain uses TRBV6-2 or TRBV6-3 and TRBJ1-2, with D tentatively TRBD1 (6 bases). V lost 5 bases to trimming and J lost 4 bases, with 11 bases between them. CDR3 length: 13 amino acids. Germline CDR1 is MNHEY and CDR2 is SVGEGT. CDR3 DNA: TGTGCCAGCAGTCCACAGGGTACCTATGGCTACACCTTC. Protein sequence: CASSPQGTYGYTF.